The present T cell receptor beta chain was sequenced within a study of T cells in Graves' hyperthyroidism and ophthalmopathy. Any patient presenting with uncontrolled infection, other autoimmune disease, pregnancy or lactation was left out. Whole-study results and caveats: The model's output predicted ophthalmopathy at a median of roughly seven months prior to onset. Appearing also in blood were most of the thyroid clonotypes expanded above 0.001.

Using RNA transcripts as the source, TCR beta CDR3 regions were amplified. When the TCR CDR3 underwent first-round RT-PCR, the HTBI primer set was used. TCRdb itself ran the multiplex PCR reads through MiXCR, one entry per CDR3 protein. The table lists 640,000 or so distinct CDR3 sequences, roughly 15% of them singletons. The germline V and J ends were trimmed by 4 bases and 0 bases, with 13 bases remaining between them. CDR1 is MDHEN and CDR2 is SYDVKM in the germline V gene. The CDR3 covers 15 residues. This clonotype was seen repeatedly, ten times or more. The antigen remains undetermined. The specimen sequenced was blood. V and J are TRBV28 and TRBJ2-7, with D perhaps given as TRBD1 or TRBD2 (6 bases each). The receptor's source is a woman between 40 and 50 years old with Graves' ophthalmopathy. The chain's CDR3 is CASSSGGAASYEQYF. In nucleotides, the CDR3 is TGTGCCAGCAGTTCCGGGGGCGCCGCCTCCTACGAGCAGTACTTC.